Here is one T cell receptor (beta chain) with its context. Its antigen remains unidentified. V was clipped by 5 bases and J by 0 bases, with 7 bases between them. This CDR3 is built from 13 residues. CDR1 is SGHTA, CDR2 FQGNSA, per germline. This sample is part of a study of cytotoxic CD8 clonotypes in ibrutinib-treated CLL. Study-wide findings and caveats: A rise in clonality was seen at ibrutinib response, and a fall back toward baseline was seen at progression. Public clonotypes were uncommon and contracted or stayed stable on treatment.

The table came from immunoSEQ multiplex PCR; TCRdb's copy has only in-frame clones and leaves some out. The data contain some 130,000 clones, approximately 85% of them singletons. The rearrangement joins TRBV7-2 to TRBJ1-1; D remains ambiguous. The sample here was PBMCs, taken after 24 months of ibrutinib treatment. This receptor was identified in a human donor with chronic lymphocytic leukemia. The CDR3 DNA follows: TGTGCCAGCAGCCCAGGCCTGAACACTGAAGCTTTCTTT. It is translated as CASSPGLNTEAFF.